These T cell receptor beta chains were read from a single sample in a study of a mutant IDH1 vaccine in newly diagnosed glioma. No antigen has been assigned to these receptors. Sequenced by immunoSEQ multiplex PCR; TCRdb stores in-frame clones only, minus some. The sample shows about 56,000 clones, around 90% of them seen only once. Sequenced here: PBMCs, sampled from a glioma patient whose treatment included an IDH1 peptide vaccine. Receptors were obtained from a woman in her forties with glioma. Both conserved end residues are part of each CDR3. The D gene is left open where the match is weak. Size is stated for part of the rows, as once, few or many counts, or as a class when the clone is expanded.

cdr3_aa: CASSLVRSEKLFF
cdr3_nt: TGTGCCAGCAGCTTAGTAAGGTCTGAAAAACTGTTTTTT
j_call: TRBJ1-4
d_call: .
clone_size: .
v_call: TRBV7-2

cdr3_aa: CASSLVGGRLEEQYF
cdr3_nt: TGTGCCAGCAGCTTGGTCGGGGGCCGATTGGAGGAGCAGTACTTC
j_call: TRBJ2-7
d_call: .
clone_size: once
v_call: TRBV5-4

cdr3_aa: CSARVGEKLFF
cdr3_nt: TGCAGTGCTAGGGTGGGGGAAAAACTGTTTTTT
j_call: TRBJ1-4
d_call: .
clone_size: .
v_call: TRBV20-1

cdr3_aa: CASGLAAIRNEQFF
cdr3_nt: TGTGCCAGCGGTCTAGCGGCAATAAGGAATGAGCAGTTCTTC
j_call: TRBJ2-1
d_call: TRBD2
clone_size: .
v_call: TRBV5-8

cdr3_aa: CASSLQGRAETEAFF
cdr3_nt: TGTGCCAGCAGCTTACAGGGCAGGGCGGAGACTGAAGCTTTCTTT
j_call: TRBJ1-1
d_call: .
clone_size: .
v_call: TRBV7-2

cdr3_aa: CASSSVGHSYEQYF
cdr3_nt: TGTGCCAGCAGCTCAGTCGGACACTCCTACGAGCAGTACTTC
j_call: TRBJ2-7
d_call: .
clone_size: .
v_call: TRBV7-8

cdr3_aa: CASSLVSRGVYNEQFF
cdr3_nt: TGTGCCAGCAGCTTGGTTTCGCGGGGGGTTTACAATGAGCAGTTCTTC
j_call: TRBJ2-1
d_call: TRBD2
clone_size: .
v_call: TRBV5-4

cdr3_aa: CASSTRTGVYETQYF
cdr3_nt: TGTGCCAGCAGCACCAGGACAGGGGTTTATGAGACCCAGTACTTC
j_call: TRBJ2-5
d_call: TRBD1
clone_size: .
v_call: TRBV9

cdr3_aa: CASSESAQGPYNEQFF
cdr3_nt: TGCGCCAGCAGTGAGTCGGCCCAGGGGCCCTACAATGAGCAGTTCTTC
j_call: TRBJ2-1
d_call: .
clone_size: .
v_call: TRBV10-2

cdr3_aa: CSVGTSLYEQYF
cdr3_nt: TGCAGCGTTGGGACTAGCCTCTACGAGCAGTACTTC
j_call: TRBJ2-7
d_call: TRBD2
clone_size: .
v_call: TRBV29-1

cdr3_aa: CASSVRDRNIQYF
cdr3_nt: TGTGCCAGCAGTGTCAGGGACAGGAACATTCAGTACTTC
j_call: TRBJ2-4
d_call: TRBD1
clone_size: .
v_call: TRBV2

cdr3_aa: CASRGLAGGGYNEQFF
cdr3_nt: TGTGCCAGCAGGGGACTAGCGGGAGGAGGATACAATGAGCAGTTCTTC
j_call: TRBJ2-1
d_call: TRBD2
clone_size: .
v_call: TRBV28

cdr3_aa: CASSLAEGGSYNEQFF
cdr3_nt: TGCGCCAGCAGCTTGGCCGAGGGGGGCTCCTACAATGAGCAGTTCTTC
j_call: TRBJ2-1
d_call: .
clone_size: .
v_call: TRBV5-1

cdr3_aa: CASSPFRGEWNTEAFF
cdr3_nt: TGTGCCAGTAGCCCCTTCAGGGGTGAATGGAACACTGAAGCTTTCTTT
j_call: TRBJ1-1
d_call: .
clone_size: .
v_call: TRBV19

cdr3_aa: CASSPTGTSYEQYF
cdr3_nt: TGCGCCAGCAGCCCGACAGGGACCTCCTACGAGCAGTACTTC
j_call: TRBJ2-7
d_call: TRBD1
clone_size: .
v_call: TRBV4-3

cdr3_aa: CATSRGDYNEQFF
cdr3_nt: TGTGCCACCAGCAGAGGCGATTACAATGAGCAGTTCTTC
j_call: TRBJ2-1
d_call: .
clone_size: .
v_call: TRBV15

cdr3_aa: CASSEGRGILSSYEQYF
cdr3_nt: TGTGCCAGCTCGGAAGGCAGGGGGATCCTTTCCTCCTACGAGCAGTACTTC
j_call: TRBJ2-7
d_call: TRBD1
clone_size: .
v_call: TRBV18

cdr3_aa: CASSLRREADTQYF
cdr3_nt: TGTGCCAGCAGCTTGCGCAGGGAGGCAGATACGCAGTATTTT
j_call: TRBJ2-3
d_call: .
clone_size: .
v_call: TRBV5-5

cdr3_aa: CSVVRDTGNTEAFF
cdr3_nt: TGCAGCGTTGTCCGGGACACGGGAAACACTGAAGCTTTCTTT
j_call: TRBJ1-1
d_call: .
clone_size: .
v_call: TRBV29-1

cdr3_aa: CASSLEERVRTEAFF
cdr3_nt: TGTGCCAGCAGCTTAGAAGAGCGAGTGCGGACTGAAGCTTTCTTT
j_call: TRBJ1-1
d_call: .
clone_size: .
v_call: TRBV7-8

cdr3_aa: CASSSRGAFTLHF
cdr3_nt: TGTGCCAGTAGTTCCCGGGGGGCCTTCACCCTCCACTTT
j_call: TRBJ1-6
d_call: .
clone_size: .
v_call: TRBV19

cdr3_aa: CASSPFYNAGRQTEAFF
cdr3_nt: TGTGCCAGCAGCCCGTTCTATAATGCTGGAAGACAGACTGAAGCTTTCTTT
j_call: TRBJ1-1
d_call: .
clone_size: .
v_call: TRBV7-8

cdr3_aa: CASSTGGGEQFF
cdr3_nt: TGTGCCAGCAGTACCGGGGGGGGTGAGCAGTTCTTC
j_call: TRBJ2-1
d_call: TRBD2
clone_size: few
v_call: TRBV6-6

cdr3_aa: CASSLPRGLGDEKLFF
cdr3_nt: TGTGCCAGCAGCTTACCAAGGGGTTTGGGCGATGAAAAACTGTTTTTT
j_call: TRBJ1-4
d_call: .
clone_size: .
v_call: TRBV7-2

cdr3_aa: CASSLGPGESSYEQYF
cdr3_nt: TGTGCCAGCAGCTTAGGTCCGGGTGAGAGCTCCTACGAGCAGTACTTC
j_call: TRBJ2-7
d_call: .
clone_size: few
v_call: TRBV7-2

cdr3_aa: CASNIQGMNTEAFF
cdr3_nt: TGTGCCAGCAACATACAGGGGATGAACACTGAAGCTTTCTTT
j_call: TRBJ1-1
d_call: TRBD1
clone_size: .
v_call: TRBV6-6

cdr3_aa: CASSRLPSAGGFYEQYF
cdr3_nt: TGTGCCAGTAGTAGACTCCCCTCGGCGGGAGGATTCTACGAGCAGTACTTC
j_call: TRBJ2-7
d_call: TRBD2
clone_size: .
v_call: TRBV19